The rows below give T cell receptor beta chains drawn from one sample of a study of T cell changes during pregnancy in multiple sclerosis. Using immunoSEQ multiplex PCR, the repertoire was profiled, and TCRdb retains in-frame clones only, with some absent. The sample has tens of thousands of clones; roughly 91% are singletons. The material sequenced was peripheral blood, taken before pregnancy. These receptors all stem from a female donor with multiple sclerosis, enrolled in a pregnancy study. The CDR3 runs from the conserved cysteine through the conserved F or W. D genes are given only for firm matches. Clone size is shown for a subset of rows, as once, few, many or a class of expanded clone.

d_gene	v_gene	j_gene	abundance	CDR3nt	CDR3aa
-	TRBV6-5	TRBJ2-7	-	TGTGCCAGCAGGCAGACAGGGAGGTGGGACGAGCAGTACTTC	CASRQTGRWDEQYF
-	TRBV11-2	TRBJ1-4	-	TGTGCCAGCAGCTTCGACAGGAGGAGGGAAAAACTGTTTTTT	CASSFDRRREKLFF
-	TRBV19	TRBJ1-4	-	TGTGCCAGTCGAGGGATAAATAATGAAAAACTGTTTTTT	CASRGINNEKLFF
-	TRBV29-1	TRBJ1-1	-	TGCAGCGTCGTCGGGGTCGTGAACACTGAAGCTTTCTTT	CSVVGVVNTEAFF
TRBD1	TRBV6-1	TRBJ1-2	-	TGTGCCAGCAGTGAAGTAGCAGGGGGCGCGGATGGCTACACCTTC	CASSEVAGGADGYTF
-	TRBV5-1	TRBJ2-4	-	TGCGCCAGCAGCTTGGAGCCAGGGCCGACCAAAAACATTCAGTACTTC	CASSLEPGPTKNIQYF
-	TRBV7-2	TRBJ2-3	-	TGTGCCAGCAGCACCCGACAGCACCCGAGCACAGATACGCAGTATTTT	CASSTRQHPSTDTQYF
-	TRBV5-1	TRBJ2-3	once	TGCGCCAGCAGTTTCGGTGGCACAGATACGCAGTATTTT	CASSFGGTDTQYF
TRBD2	TRBV11-2	TRBJ2-1	-	TGTGCCAGCAGCCGACTACTAGCGGGTTTCAATGAGCAGTTCTTC	CASSRLLAGFNEQFF
TRBD2	TRBV15	TRBJ2-5	-	TGTGCCACCAGCAGAGTCGGGCGCGGGAGGGGGGAGACCCAGTACTTC	CATSRVGRGRGETQYF
-	TRBV2	TRBJ1-6	-	TGTGCCAGCATGACGGACAGCTCCTATAATTCACCCCTCCACTTT	CASMTDSSYNSPLHF
TRBD1	TRBV18	TRBJ1-5	-	TGTGCCAGCTCACCACTTCGGACCGGGACAGGGCATCAGCCCCAGCATTTT	CASSPLRTGTGHQPQHF
TRBD2	TRBV30	TRBJ2-3	few	TGTGCCTGGAGCCGGGGGACTAGCGGCTTCACAGATACGCAGTATTTT	CAWSRGTSGFTDTQYF
TRBD1	TRBV19	TRBJ2-3	-	TGTGCCAGTAGTATTGCCACAGGGGCAGATACGCAGTATTTT	CASSIATGADTQYF
-	TRBV12-5	TRBJ2-1	-	TGTGCTAGTGGTTTGGTAGAGGGTAATCCCGACTCCTACAATGAGCAGTTCTTC	CASGLVEGNPDSYNEQFF
-	TRBV7-9	TRBJ1-1	-	TGTGCCAGCAGTCGGGCAGGGATAGACACTGAAGCTTTCTTT	CASSRAGIDTEAFF
-	TRBV6-1	TRBJ2-5	once	TGTGCCAGCTTGGCCGGCAGGAGGGAAGAGACCCAGTACTTC	CASLAGRREETQYF
-	TRBV7-2	TRBJ2-5	-	TGTGCCAGCAGCTCAACGGCTACCTCAGGGACCCAGTACTTC	CASSSTATSGTQYF
-	TRBV30	TRBJ1-2	once	TGTGCCTGGGCGGGGGGGCCTCGGAGCTATGGCTACACCTTC	CAWAGGPRSYGYTF
TRBD2	TRBV7-2	TRBJ2-7	-	TGTGCCAGCAGCCCGAGCGGGGGCTCCTACGAGCAGTACTTC	CASSPSGGSYEQYF
-	TRBV5-4	TRBJ2-2	-	TGTGCCAGCAGCTTGGGGTCGGGGAGCGGGGAGCTGTTTTTT	CASSLGSGSGELFF
TRBD2	TRBV7-6	TRBJ2-3	-	TGTGCCAGCAGCATTTCAGCGGGGGGGCCGGTAGATACGCAGTATTTT	CASSISAGGPVDTQYF
-	TRBV30	TRBJ1-2	-	TGTGCCTGGGGAACAGGGAACTATGGCTACACCTTC	CAWGTGNYGYTF
TRBD1	TRBV19	TRBJ2-6	-	TGTGCCAGTAGTCCCAGGGGGACCTCTGCTGGGGCCAACGTCCTGACTTTC	CASSPRGTSAGANVLTF
TRBD1	TRBV7-8	TRBJ2-7	-	TGTGCCAGCAGCCTAACGACAGGGGTAAGCGAGCAGTACTTC	CASSLTTGVSEQYF
-	TRBV7-9	TRBJ2-7	-	TGTGCCAGCAGCTTAGGGGCAGGCGATTTCTCCTACGAGCAGTACTTC	CASSLGAGDFSYEQYF
TRBD1	TRBV5-4	TRBJ1-6	-	TGTGCCAGCAGCTTGGGATGGGACAGGGGAAATTCACCCCTCCACTTT	CASSLGWDRGNSPLHF
-	TRBV20-1	TRBJ1-1	-	TGCAGTGCTAGAGTTAGCACTGAAGCTTTCTTT	CSARVSTEAFF
TRBD1	TRBV5-1	TRBJ2-7	-	TGCGCCAGCAGGAGACGGACAGGGGGCGTTTACGAGCAGTACTTC	CASRRRTGGVYEQYF
-	TRBV10-3	TRBJ2-3	-	TGTGCCATCAAGGAATGGAGCAGGGTCACAGATACGCAGTATTTT	CAIKEWSRVTDTQYF
-	TRBV19	TRBJ1-5	-	TGTGCCAGTAGTATGGGGGGGCCAGGAAATCAGCCCCAGCATTTT	CASSMGGPGNQPQHF
-	TRBV2	TRBJ1-1	once	TGTGCCAGCAGGGGGCGGTCTTCCATGAACACTGAAGCTTTCTTT	CASRGRSSMNTEAFF
-	TRBV30	TRBJ1-2	-	TGTGCCTGGAGACATCAGGGTTACTTTTATGGCTACACCTTC	CAWRHQGYFYGYTF
-	TRBV7-2	TRBJ2-4	-	TGTGCCAGCAGCTCACCAGGACCAGGGAACATTCAGTACTTC	CASSSPGPGNIQYF
-	TRBV7-8	TRBJ1-1	-	TGTGCCAGCAGCTCTAAAAGGAACACTGAAGCTTTCTTT	CASSSKRNTEAFF
-	TRBV29-1	TRBJ1-2	-	TGCAGCGTTGGAGGGAGTGGCTACACCTTC	CSVGGSGYTF
TRBD2	TRBV5-1	TRBJ2-1	-	TGCGCCAGCAGCCCAGCGGGGGGGCGGGAGCAGTTCTTC	CASSPAGGREQFF
TRBD2	TRBV15	TRBJ2-5	-	TGTGCCACCAGCAGCGGGGGGCAAGAGACCCAGTACTTC	CATSSGGQETQYF
TRBD1	TRBV19	TRBJ1-2	-	TGTGCCAGTAGTACTCAGGGGGGCCCTAACTATGGCTACACCTTC	CASSTQGGPNYGYTF
TRBD1	TRBV19	TRBJ1-2	-	TGTGCCAGTAGTATTACAGGGGGCTCTAACTATGGCTACACCTTC	CASSITGGSNYGYTF
-	TRBV19	TRBJ2-3	once	TGTGCCAGTAGTATAATTGGGACTGCCTCCACAGATACGCAGTATTTT	CASSIIGTASTDTQYF
TRBD1	TRBV4-3	TRBJ2-1	-	TGCGCCAGCAGCCAAGTAGGGACAGGGGTGGGCAATGAGCAGTTCTTC	CASSQVGTGVGNEQFF
TRBD2	TRBV10-3	TRBJ2-7	once	TGTGCCACGTCCTCTAGCGGGGGGGCTCCCCACGAGCAGTACTTC	CATSSSGGAPHEQYF